A selection of T cell receptor beta chains follows, all from one sample in a study of regulatory T cells in long-lasting Graves disease. TCRdb itself ran the multiplex PCR reads through MiXCR, one entry per CDR3 protein. The sample holds more than 350,000 distinct CDR3 sequences, 21% seen once. This specimen consisted of peripheral blood mononuclear cells (PBMCs), obtained when the disease was refractory, from a patient treated with antithyroid drugs. These receptors all stem from a female donor with Graves disease. Each CDR3 is given with its conserved first and last residue. The D gene is left open where the match is weak. Clone size, where shown, is once, few, many, or a class for clones that have expanded.

few,TRBJ2-1,-,13,TRBV28,CASTPSSYNEQFF,TGTGCCAGCACCCCTAGCTCCTACAATGAGCAGTTCTTC
-,TRBJ2-5,-,14,TRBV5-1,CASSLSSVQETQYF,TGCGCCAGCAGCTTATCAAGCGTCCAAGAGACCCAGTACTTC
-,TRBJ2-5,-,17,TRBV27,CASSLVRMGEGRRREYF,TGTGCCAGCAGTTTAGTCCGAATGGGAGAGGGGCGCCGGCGGGAGTACTTC
-,TRBJ1-5,-,15,TRBV6-2/TRBV6-3,CASSTRGFSNQPQHF,TGTGCCAGCAGCACCAGGGGTTTTAGCAATCAGCCCCAGCATTTT
few,TRBJ1-6,-,13,TRBV4-1,CASSQADNSPLHF,TGTGCCAGCAGCCAAGCGGATAATTCACCCCTCCACTTT
many,TRBJ2-7,-,13,TRBV5-1,CASSGRGLEEQYF,TGTGCCAGCAGTGGCCGGGGCCTGGAAGAGCAGTACTTC
few,TRBJ1-6,-,16,TRBV7-2,CASSFKDGSRGSPLHF,TGTGCCAGCAGCTTCAAGGACGGGAGCCGTGGGTCACCCCTCCACTTT
many,TRBJ1-2,TRBD1,15,TRBV12-3/TRBV12-4,CASSTYAQGANGYTF,TGTGCCAGCAGTACCTATGCACAGGGGGCTAATGGCTACACCTTC
many,TRBJ1-1,-,13,TRBV7-9,CASSLKFATEAFF,TGTGCCAGCAGCTTGAAATTTGCCACTGAAGCTTTCTTT
-,TRBJ1-2,TRBD1,12,TRBV7-9,CASSTGAYGYTF,TGTGCCAGCAGTACAGGGGCCTATGGCTACACCTTC
few,TRBJ2-4,-,17,TRBV6-2/TRBV6-3,CASSYSIKGLGLNIQYF,TGTGCCAGCAGTTACTCCATCAAGGGGCTTGGGTTAAACATTCAGTACTTC
many,TRBJ2-7,TRBD2,14,TRBV7-8,CASSLIAGSYEQYF,TGTGCCAGCAGTTTAATAGCGGGAAGCTACGAGCAGTACTTC
many,TRBJ2-2,TRBD2,19,TRBV2,CASSVSLAGGPRNTGELFF,TGTGCCAGCAGTGTTAGCCTGGCGGGAGGACCTAGGAACACCGGGGAGCTGTTTTTT
-,TRBJ2-3,-,13,TRBV12-3/TRBV12-4,CASRELRGETQYF,TGTGCCAGCAGGGAACTCCGCGGGGAGACGCAGTATTTT
-,TRBJ1-1,TRBD1,13,TRBV6-1,CASTEGADTEAFF,TGTGCCAGCACCGAGGGGGCTGACACTGAAGCTTTCTTT
many,TRBJ1-2,-,14,TRBV28,CASTPPRGNYGYTF,TGTGCCAGCACCCCGCCGAGAGGCAACTATGGCTACACCTTC
many,TRBJ2-7,-,14,TRBV27,CASRLGGFDYEQYF,TGTGCCAGCAGGCTTGGGGGGTTTGACTACGAGCAGTACTTC
-,TRBJ2-2,-,13,TRBV11-3,CASSKTWTGELFF,TGTGCCAGCAGCAAGACCTGGACCGGGGAGCTGTTTTTT
many,TRBJ2-7,TRBD1,15,TRBV29-1,CSVEMDRFTSYEQYF,TGCAGCGTTGAAATGGACAGGTTTACCTCCTACGAGCAGTACTTC
-,TRBJ2-7,TRBD1,15,TRBV7-9,CASSSHRDRANEQYF,TGTGCCAGCAGCTCACACCGGGACAGGGCAAACGAGCAGTACTTC
few,TRBJ2-2,-,14,TRBV14,CASSHLISTGELFF,TGTGCCAGCAGCCATCTTATAAGCACCGGGGAGCTGTTTTTT
few,TRBJ2-3,-,17,TRBV27,CASSPTVRDFRRGTQYF,TGTGCCAGCAGTCCTACTGTGAGGGACTTCCGTCGGGGTACGCAGTATTTT
-,TRBJ2-2,TRBD2,14,TRBV6-1,CASTGLAGPGELFF,TGTGCCAGCACCGGACTAGCGGGACCCGGGGAGCTGTTTTTT
few,TRBJ2-7,TRBD1,14,TRBV10-2,CASLTGQGVGEQYF,TGCGCCAGCCTAACGGGACAGGGAGTCGGCGAGCAGTACTTC
-,TRBJ1-6,TRBD1,13,TRBV28,CASSLGTGSTLHF,TGTGCCAGCAGCCTCGGGACAGGATCCACCCTCCACTTT
-,TRBJ1-4,-,20,TRBV30,CAWSVGTRQRKLGINEKLFF,TGTGCCTGGAGTGTCGGAACGCGACAGAGAAAATTGGGGATCAATGAAAAACTGTTTTTT
few,TRBJ2-2,-,16,TRBV4-1,CASSQAFLANTGELFF,TGCGCCAGCAGCCAAGCGTTTCTAGCGAACACCGGGGAGCTGTTTTTT
many,TRBJ2-5,-,16,TRBV11-2,CASSLEPASAKETQYF,TGTGCCAGCAGCTTAGAGCCGGCTAGCGCGAAAGAGACCCAGTACTTC
few,TRBJ2-4,-,14,TRBV19,CAGSGSRAKNIQYF,TGTGCCGGTAGTGGCAGTCGGGCCAAAAACATTCAGTACTTC
-,TRBJ1-3,-,14,TRBV20-1,CSASPGASGNTIYF,TGCAGTGCTAGCCCAGGGGCGTCTGGAAACACCATATATTTT
many,TRBJ1-4,-,16,TRBV9,CASSVGGRTGREKLFF,TGTGCCAGCAGCGTAGGAGGTCGGACCGGGCGGGAAAAACTGTTTTTT
many,TRBJ2-5,TRBD1,15,TRBV6-1,CASSEMGRGRETQYF,TGTGCCAGCAGTGAAATGGGCAGGGGGCGAGAGACCCAGTACTTC
many,TRBJ1-5,-,13,TRBV29-1,CSVAVESNQPQHF,TGCAGCGTTGCCGTGGAGAGCAATCAGCCCCAGCATTTT
-,TRBJ1-1,-,13,TRBV19,CASRQDLNTEAFF,TGTGCCAGTAGACAGGATCTAAACACTGAAGCTTTCTTT
many,TRBJ1-4,TRBD1,14,TRBV6-1,CASSETGQGEKLFF,TGTGCCAGCAGTGAAACGGGACAGGGTGAAAAACTGTTTTTT
-,TRBJ1-3,TRBD1,15,TRBV5-5,CASSAGTGSGNTIYF,TGTGCCAGCAGCGCCGGGACAGGTTCTGGAAACACCATATATTTT